The 4 T cell receptor beta chains presented below share a single source sample, sequenced in a study of T cell responses to AZD1222 COVID-19 vaccine (dated by TCRdb to 2020 to 2023). The sample's time point, from its label and the paper: baseline before first vaccination. What this sample's treatment or condition label stands for: meningococcal conjugate vaccine given as trial control. Libraries came from the immunoSEQ multiplex PCR assay. Entries here come from immuneACCESS through TCRdb and include only in-frame sequences with V and J called. Some clones fail to appear in such tables; in the studies checked, an unresolved V gene covers under half of the shortfall, and the cause of the remainder is unknown. The sample records 120,000 to 150,000 clones, roughly 88% of which are singletons. Of the sample, more than 3% is held by the ten largest clones. Specimen: peripheral blood, collected on day 0 of MenACWY control vaccination. These receptors were collected from an adult in good health.

As regards this clone: Germline is not matched at one junction end, which may reflect a read error. The chain combines TRBV3-1 (or the pseudogene TRBV3-2) with TRBJ2-7, with 10 bases matching TRBD1. CDR1 is LGHDT, CDR2 YNNKEL, per germline (reference sequence). The CDR3 contains 14 residues. The CDR3 region has the DNA TGTGCCAGCAGCCAAGGACAGGGGGCGCGGGGGATCGACTTC. This encodes CASSQGQGARGIDF.

The chain recombines TRBV5-4 with TRBJ1-2; 7 positions match TRBD1. Germline-derived CDR1 and CDR2 are SGHNT and YYREEE (reference sequence). V shed 0 bases and J 4 bases; nucleotides not matched to a gene: 6. The CDR3 spans 15 residues. CDR3 coding DNA: TGTGCCAGCAGCTTGGACAGGGCAGGGGGCTATGGCTACACCTTC. It yields the protein CASSLDRAGGYGYTF.

This sequence joins TRBV6-1 and TRBJ1-2, with D unclear. The ends were cut back, 1 base at V and 5 bases at J, with 8 bases in the middle. The CDR3 totals 13 residues. The V gene's germline CDR1 is MNHNS and CDR2 SASEGT. The CDR3 spells CASSEEGTYGYTF. In DNA form, the CDR3 reads TGTGCCAGCAGTGAAGAGGGTACTTATGGCTACACCTTC.

The chain employs TRBV5-1 and TRBJ1-2; weak D call: TRBD1 (5 bases). The germline V gene has CDR1 SGHRS and CDR2 YFSETQ. CDR3 size: 14 residues. The V gene lost 4 bases and the J gene lost 3 bases, with 13 bases spanning the gap. CDR3 sequence (DNA): TGCGCCAGCAGCCGTGACGGGGGTGACTATGGCTACACCTTC. It encodes CASSRDGGDYGYTF.